What follows describes a single TCR beta chain. This record comes from a study of OX40 agonist ivuxolimab in advanced cancers. Sequencing was performed with immunoSEQ multiplex PCR; in TCRdb, only in-frame clones are kept and a portion is missing. The sample records 55,000 to 70,000 clones, around four fifths being singletons. The receptor was derived from an adult with an advanced solid tumor such as melanoma, head and neck, liver or kidney cancer. The sequenced sample was CD4+ or CD8+ T cells sorted from blood, obtained in a trial of the OX40 agonist ivuxolimab.

The CDR3 loop reads CASSPWSREGTYEQYF. CDR3 sequence (DNA): TGTGCCAGCAGCCCCTGGTCCAGGGAGGGGACCTACGAGCAGTACTTC. This chain connects TRBV21-1 to TRBJ2-7; the D call of TRBD2 is as the table states it, not checked on the DNA. TRBV21-1 corresponds to a pseudogene. This CDR3 contains 16 residues.